Detailed here is one T cell receptor beta chain. Its antigen remains unidentified. Described time point: blood 4 weeks post-SBRT, at nephrectomy. Described treatment: 15 Gy SBRT to primary tumor, nephrectomy 4 weeks later. Nephrectomy followed 15 Gy stereotactic body radiation by 4 weeks. Blood was sampled at baseline, 2 weeks and 4 weeks after SBRT. Sequenced by immunoSEQ multiplex PCR; TCRdb stores in-frame clones only, minus some. The sample holds about 170,000 clones; about 85% are singletons and the top ten take about 11%. These data come from a study of radiation and T cells in renal cell carcinoma. From germline, CDR1 is SNHLY and CDR2 FYNNEI. Trimming removed 2 bases at V and 5 bases at J, with 12 bases between. This CDR3 contains 14 residues. Points from the study as a whole: From baseline, blood top tumor clonotypes peaked at 2 weeks post-radiation.

This rearrangement joins TRBV2 to TRBJ1-1, with D possibly being TRBD1 (5 bases). Sequenced material: blood, taken from a patient whose treatment included radiotherapy and nephrectomy. This receptor was taken from a woman between 45 and 60 years old with renal cell carcinoma. CDR3 coding DNA: TGTGCCAGCAGTGAACTGCCTTGGGGGACTGAAGCTTTCTTT. Residues: CASSELPWGTEAFF.